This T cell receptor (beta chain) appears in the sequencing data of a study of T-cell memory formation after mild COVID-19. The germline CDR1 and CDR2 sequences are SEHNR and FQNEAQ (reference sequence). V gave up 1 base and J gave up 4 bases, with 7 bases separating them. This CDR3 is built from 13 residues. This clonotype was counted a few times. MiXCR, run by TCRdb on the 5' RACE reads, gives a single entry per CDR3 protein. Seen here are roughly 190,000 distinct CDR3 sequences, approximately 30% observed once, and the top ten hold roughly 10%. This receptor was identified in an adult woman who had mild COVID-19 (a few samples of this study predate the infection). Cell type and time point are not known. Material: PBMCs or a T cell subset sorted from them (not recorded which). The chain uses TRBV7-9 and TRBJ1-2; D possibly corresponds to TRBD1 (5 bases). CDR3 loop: CASSLGGPYGYTF. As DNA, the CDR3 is TGTGCCAGCAGCTTAGGGGGACCCTATGGCTACACCTTC. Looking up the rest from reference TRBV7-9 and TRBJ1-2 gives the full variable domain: DTGVSQNPRHKITKRGQNVTFRCDPISEHNRLYWYRQTLGQGPEFLTYFQNEAQLEKSRLLSDRFSAERPKGSFSTLEIQRTEQGDSAMYLCASSLGGPYGYTFGSGTRLTVV.